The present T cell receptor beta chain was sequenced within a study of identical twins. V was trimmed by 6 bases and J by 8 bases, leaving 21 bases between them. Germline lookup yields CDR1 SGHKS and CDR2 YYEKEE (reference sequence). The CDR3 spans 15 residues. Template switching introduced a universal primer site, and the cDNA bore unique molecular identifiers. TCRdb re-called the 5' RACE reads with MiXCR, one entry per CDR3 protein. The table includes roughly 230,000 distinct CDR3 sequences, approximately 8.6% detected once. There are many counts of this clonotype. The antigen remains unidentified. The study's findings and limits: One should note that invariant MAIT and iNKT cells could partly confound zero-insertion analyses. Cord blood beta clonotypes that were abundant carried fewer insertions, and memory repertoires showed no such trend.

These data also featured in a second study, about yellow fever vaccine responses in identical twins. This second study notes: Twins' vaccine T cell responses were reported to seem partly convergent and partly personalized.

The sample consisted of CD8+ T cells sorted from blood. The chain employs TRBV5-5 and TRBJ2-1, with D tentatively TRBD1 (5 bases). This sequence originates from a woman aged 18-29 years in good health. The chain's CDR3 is CASTSNPTAWDEQFF. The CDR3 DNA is TGTGCCAGCACCTCCAACCCGACAGCGTGGGATGAGCAGTTCTTC.